This TCR beta chain was identified in a study of blood T cell repertoires in COVID-19. At the level of the study: Material from acute and convalescent COVID-19 was sourced from the United States, Italy and Spain. T cells, B-cell-depleted T cells, or PBMCs provided the cDNA or gDNA that served as material.

Methods used by the authors: Using reference gene primer amplification, nucleated cell counts were estimated. The assay was immunoSEQ multiplex PCR, and TCRdb's table has in-frame clones only and misses some. For V, J and clone size, that table is used; D and trimming come from the DNA. In the table there are around 300,000 clones, about nine tenths of which are singletons. Trimming removed 0 bases from V and 1 base from J, with 10 bases in between. Germline V CDR1 and CDR2: LGHDT, YNNKEL (reference sequence). The CDR3 totals 16 residues. The clonotype was recovered from a man younger than 35 with active or convalescent COVID-19. This chain connects TRBV3-1 (or the pseudogene TRBV3-2) to TRBJ2-1, with TRBD2 as a possible D gene (6 bases). The source material was peripheral blood. The CDR3 is CASSQEEGRSYNEQFF. In DNA, the CDR3 is TGTGCCAGCAGCCAAGAAGAGGGGAGGTCCTACAATGAGCAGTTCTTC.